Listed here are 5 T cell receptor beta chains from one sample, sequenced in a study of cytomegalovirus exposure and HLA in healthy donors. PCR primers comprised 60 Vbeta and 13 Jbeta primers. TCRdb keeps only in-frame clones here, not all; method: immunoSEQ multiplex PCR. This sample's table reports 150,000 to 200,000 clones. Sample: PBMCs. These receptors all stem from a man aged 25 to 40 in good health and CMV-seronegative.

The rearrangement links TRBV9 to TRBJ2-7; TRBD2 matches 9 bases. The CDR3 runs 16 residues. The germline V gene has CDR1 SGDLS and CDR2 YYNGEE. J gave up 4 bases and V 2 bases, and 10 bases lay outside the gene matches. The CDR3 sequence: CASSVGDGGREYEQYF. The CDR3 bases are TGTGCCAGCAGCGTGGGGGATGGCGGGAGGGAGTACGAGCAGTACTTC.

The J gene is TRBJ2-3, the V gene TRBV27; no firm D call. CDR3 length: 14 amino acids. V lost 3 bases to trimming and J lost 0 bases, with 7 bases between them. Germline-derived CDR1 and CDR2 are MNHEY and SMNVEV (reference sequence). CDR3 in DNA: TGTGCCAGCAGTTTCTACGGGAGCACAGATACGCAGTATTTT. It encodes CASSFYGSTDTQYF.

CDR3 residues: CASSWERGEQYF. CDR3 DNA sequence: TGTGCCAGCAGTTGGGAGCGCGGGGAGCAGTACTTC. J is TRBJ2-7 and V is TRBV6-6, with D possibly matching TRBD2 (5 bases). Germline values: CDR1 MNHNY, CDR2 SVGAGI (reference sequence). The ends were cut back, 4 bases at V and 7 bases at J, with 11 bases in the middle. This CDR3 has 12 residues.

CDR3 coding DNA: TGTGCCAGCACCGCCGGGGGACTAGCGGGAGTAAATGAGCAGTTCTTC. It specifies CASTAGGLAGVNEQFF. This chain uses TRBV7-2 with TRBJ2-1; TRBD2 agrees at 14 bases. This CDR3 contains 16 residues. Germline assignment: CDR1 SGHTA and CDR2 FQGNSA. The junction had 9 bases not matched to a gene; V was cut back by 7 bases and J by 7 bases.

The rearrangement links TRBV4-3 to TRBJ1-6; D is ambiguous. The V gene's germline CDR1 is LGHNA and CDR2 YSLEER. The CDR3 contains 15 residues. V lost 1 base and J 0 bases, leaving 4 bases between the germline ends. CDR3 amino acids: CASSQGSSYNSPLHF. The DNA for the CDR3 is TGCGCCAGCAGCCAAGGGAGCTCCTATAATTCACCCCTCCACTTT.